This T cell receptor (beta chain) came from a study of a mutant IDH1 vaccine in newly diagnosed glioma. Overall study: The study started vaccination 4-6 weeks after radiotherapy alone, or with temozolomide cycles. Patients got radiotherapy, temozolomide, or both beforehand, and most got both. The treated population exhibited a male proportion of approximately 62%, a female proportion of about 38%, and a mean age of roughly 41 years.

As to time point: week 23, last vaccination. It was 300 ug of mutant IDH1 20-mer peptide that made up each vaccine dose, given with topical imiquimod. New WHO grade 3 or 4 astrocytomas that were IDH1-mutant and ATRX-lost occurred in the donors. Concerning this clone itself: As yet, its antigen is unknown.

Here immunoSEQ multiplex PCR was the method, and the copy in TCRdb shows in-frame clones only, minus some. The data show about 43,000 clones, with about four fifths seen just once and around 2.5% held by the top ten. Germline trimming cut 6 bases from V and 14 bases from J; bases unmatched to any gene: 3. CDR1 and CDR2 (germline): MNHEY, SVGAGI. This CDR3 region has 11 residues. This sequence joins TRBV6-5 and TRBJ1-4; 10 bases line up with TRBD1. The sample was PBMCs, taken from a glioma patient whose treatment included an IDH1 peptide vaccine. The TCR was taken from a woman between 18 and 30 years old with glioma. Some clones in this sample may be carry-over from other donors' samples. The CDR3 DNA follows: TGTGCCAGCAGCTCGGGACAGGGGCTGTTTTTT. Translating gives CASSSGQGLFF.